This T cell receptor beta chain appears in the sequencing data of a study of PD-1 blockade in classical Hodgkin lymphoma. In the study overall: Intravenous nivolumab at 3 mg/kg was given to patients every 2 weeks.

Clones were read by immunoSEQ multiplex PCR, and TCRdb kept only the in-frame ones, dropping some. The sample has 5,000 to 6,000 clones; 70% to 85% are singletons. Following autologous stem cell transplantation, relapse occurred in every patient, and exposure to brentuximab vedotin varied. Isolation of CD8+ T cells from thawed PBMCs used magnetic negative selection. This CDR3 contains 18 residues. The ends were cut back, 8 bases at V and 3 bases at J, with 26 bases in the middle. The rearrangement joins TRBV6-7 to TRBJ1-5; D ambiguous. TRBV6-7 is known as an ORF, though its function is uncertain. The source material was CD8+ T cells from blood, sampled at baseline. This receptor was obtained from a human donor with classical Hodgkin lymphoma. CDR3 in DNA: TGTGCCAGCCCCCCAAGCAGCAGGAAAAGTTTCTACAATCAGCCCCAGCATTTT. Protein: CASPPSSRKSFYNQPQHF.